The T cell receptor beta chain described here comes from a study of shared clonotypes between healthy human individuals. Points from the study as a whole: A few donors held 4.5% to 5% of naive CD4 clonotypes in common.

With regard to this clone: The antigen is undetermined.

Assay: immunoSEQ multiplex PCR; the TCRdb copy retains only in-frame clones and omits some. The data contain about 1.5 million clones, around 97% of them singletons. Germline V gives CDR1 SGHNT, CDR2 YYREEE (reference sequence). V shed 0 bases and J 2 bases; nucleotides not matched to a gene: 3. The length of the CDR3 is 16 residues. The sequence was obtained from a man aged 30 to 45 in good health. The source material was naive CD4+ T cells sorted from blood. Subset: CD45RA+ positively selected. V and J are TRBV5-4 and TRBJ2-2; 8 bases fit TRBD1. CDR3 residues: CASSLGGTGNTGELFF. In DNA form, the CDR3 reads TGTGCCAGCAGCTTGGGAGGGACAGGCAACACCGGGGAGCTGTTTTTT.